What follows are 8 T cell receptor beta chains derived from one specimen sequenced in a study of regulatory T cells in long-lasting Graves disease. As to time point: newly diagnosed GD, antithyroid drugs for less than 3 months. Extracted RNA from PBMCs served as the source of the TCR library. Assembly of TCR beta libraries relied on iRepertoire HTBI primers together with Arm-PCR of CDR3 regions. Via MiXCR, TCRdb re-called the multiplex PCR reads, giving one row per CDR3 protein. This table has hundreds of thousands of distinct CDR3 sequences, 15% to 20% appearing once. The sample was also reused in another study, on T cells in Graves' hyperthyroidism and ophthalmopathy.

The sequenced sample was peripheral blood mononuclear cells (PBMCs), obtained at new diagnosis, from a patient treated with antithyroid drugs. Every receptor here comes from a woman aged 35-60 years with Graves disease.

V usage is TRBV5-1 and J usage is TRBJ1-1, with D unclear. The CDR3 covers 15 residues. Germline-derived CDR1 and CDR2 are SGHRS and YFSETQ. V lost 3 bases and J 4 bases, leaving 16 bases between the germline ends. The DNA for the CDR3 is TGCGCCAGCAGCTACACTTCCGGGTCGGTCACTGAAGCTTTCTTT. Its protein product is CASSYTSGSVTEAFF.

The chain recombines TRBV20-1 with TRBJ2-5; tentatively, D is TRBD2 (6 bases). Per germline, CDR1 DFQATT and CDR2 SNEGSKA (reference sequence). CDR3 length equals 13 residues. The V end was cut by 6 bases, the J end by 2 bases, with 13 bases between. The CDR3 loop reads CSAVGLTQETQYF. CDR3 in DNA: TGCAGTGCCGTGGGACTGACTCAAGAGACCCAGTACTTC.

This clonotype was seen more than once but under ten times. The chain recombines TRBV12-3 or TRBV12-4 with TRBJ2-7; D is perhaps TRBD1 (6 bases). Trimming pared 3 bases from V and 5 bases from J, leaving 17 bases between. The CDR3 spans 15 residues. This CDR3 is CASSFATGPWDEQYF. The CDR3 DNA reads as TGTGCCAGCAGTTTTGCGACAGGCCCATGGGACGAGCAGTACTTC.

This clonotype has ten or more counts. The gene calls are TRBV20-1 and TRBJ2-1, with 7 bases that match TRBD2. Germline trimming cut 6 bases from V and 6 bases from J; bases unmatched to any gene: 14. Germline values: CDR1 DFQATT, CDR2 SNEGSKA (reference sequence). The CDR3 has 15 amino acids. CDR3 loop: CSASRPGLAVNEQFF. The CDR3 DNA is TGCAGTGCCAGCCGCCCCGGGCTAGCGGTCAATGAGCAGTTCTTC.

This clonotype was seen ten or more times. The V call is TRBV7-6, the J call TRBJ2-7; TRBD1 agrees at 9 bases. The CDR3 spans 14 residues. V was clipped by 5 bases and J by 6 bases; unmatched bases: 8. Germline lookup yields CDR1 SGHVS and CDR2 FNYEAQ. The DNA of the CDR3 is TGTGCCAGCAGCCCGACCGGGACAGGGTCCGAGCAGTACTTC. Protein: CASSPTGTGSEQYF.

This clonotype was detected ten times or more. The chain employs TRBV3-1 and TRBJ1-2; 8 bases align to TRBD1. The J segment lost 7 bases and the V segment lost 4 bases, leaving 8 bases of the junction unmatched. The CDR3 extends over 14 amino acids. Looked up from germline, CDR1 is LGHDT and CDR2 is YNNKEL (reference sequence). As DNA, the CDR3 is TGTGCCAGCAGCCGCGTCCCGGGACAGGCTGGCTACACCTTC. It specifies CASSRVPGQAGYTF.

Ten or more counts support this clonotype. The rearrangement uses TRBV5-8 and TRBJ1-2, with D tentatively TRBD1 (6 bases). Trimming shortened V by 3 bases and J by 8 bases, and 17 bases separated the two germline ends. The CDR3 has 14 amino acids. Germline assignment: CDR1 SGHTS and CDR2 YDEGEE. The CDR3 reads CASSSRTAPMGYTF. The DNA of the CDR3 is TGTGCCAGCAGCTCCCGGACAGCCCCTATGGGCTACACCTTC.

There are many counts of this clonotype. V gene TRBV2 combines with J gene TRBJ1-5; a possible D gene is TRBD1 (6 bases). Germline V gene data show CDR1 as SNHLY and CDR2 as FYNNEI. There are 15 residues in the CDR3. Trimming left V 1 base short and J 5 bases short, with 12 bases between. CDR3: CASSEGRGEYQPQHF. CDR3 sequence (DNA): TGTGCCAGCAGTGAAGGCAGGGGAGAATATCAGCCCCAGCATTTT.